This record concerns one T cell receptor (beta chain) sequence. The method was immunoSEQ multiplex PCR; TCRdb's version includes in-frame clones alone and lacks a portion of them. Found here are tens of thousands of clones, about 86% of them singletons; the top ten hold approximately 6%. The data belong to a study of blood T cell repertoires in COVID-19. With 1 base clipped from V and 7 bases from J, the junction kept 14 bases outside the gene matches. The CDR3 is made up of 17 amino acids. CDR1 and CDR2 (germline): SSHAT, FNYEAQ (reference sequence). This clonotype was sampled from a human donor in a cohort sampled during active COVID-19. The source material was peripheral blood. The J gene is TRBJ2-5, the V gene TRBV7-7; 8 bases are a match to TRBD2. The CDR3 DNA is TGTGCCAGCAGCTTAGAAGGACTAGCTGCCCCGTCGGGGACCCAGTACTTC. Residues: CASSLEGLAAPSGTQYF.